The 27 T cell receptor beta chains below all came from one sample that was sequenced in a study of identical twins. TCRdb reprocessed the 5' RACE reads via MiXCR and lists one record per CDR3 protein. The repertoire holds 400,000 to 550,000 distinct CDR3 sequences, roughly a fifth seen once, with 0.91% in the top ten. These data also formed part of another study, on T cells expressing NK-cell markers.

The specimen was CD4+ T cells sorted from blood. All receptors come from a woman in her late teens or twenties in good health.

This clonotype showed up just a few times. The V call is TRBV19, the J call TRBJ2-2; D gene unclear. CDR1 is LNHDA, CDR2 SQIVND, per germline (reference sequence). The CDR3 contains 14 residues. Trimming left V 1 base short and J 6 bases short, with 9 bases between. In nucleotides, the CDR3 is TGTGCCAGTAGTATAGTGAACTTCCCCGGGGAGCTGTTTTTT. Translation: CASSIVNFPGELFF.

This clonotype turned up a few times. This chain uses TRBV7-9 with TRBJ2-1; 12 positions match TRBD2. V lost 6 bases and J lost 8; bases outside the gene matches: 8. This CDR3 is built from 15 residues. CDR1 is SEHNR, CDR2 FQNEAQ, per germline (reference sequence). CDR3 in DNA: TGTGCCAGCAGTTCTAGCGGGGGGGCTTTGGATGAGCAGTTCTTC. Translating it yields CASSSSGGALDEQFF. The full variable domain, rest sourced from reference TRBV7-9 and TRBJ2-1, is DTGVSQNPRHKITKRGQNVTFRCDPISEHNRLYWYRQTLGQGPEFLTYFQNEAQLEKSRLLSDRFSAERPKGSFSTLEIQRTEQGDSAMYLCASSSSGGALDEQFFGPGTRLTVL.

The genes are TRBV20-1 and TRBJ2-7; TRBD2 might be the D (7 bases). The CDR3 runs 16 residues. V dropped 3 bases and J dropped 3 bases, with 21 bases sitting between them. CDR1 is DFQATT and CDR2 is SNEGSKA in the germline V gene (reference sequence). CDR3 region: CSARATSLRGNYEQYF. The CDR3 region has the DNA TGCAGTGCTAGGGCGACTAGCTTGAGGGGGAACTACGAGCAGTACTTC.

The CDR3: CASSQVTSGIYEQYF. Written as DNA, the CDR3 is TGCGCCAGCAGCCAAGTAACTAGCGGGATATACGAGCAGTACTTC. The J gene is TRBJ2-7, the V gene TRBV4-1, with TRBD2 matching over 10 bases. Trimming took 1 base from V and 4 from J; bases not matched to a gene: 4. The V gene's germline CDR1 is MGHRA and CDR2 YSYEKL. The CDR3 covers 15 residues.

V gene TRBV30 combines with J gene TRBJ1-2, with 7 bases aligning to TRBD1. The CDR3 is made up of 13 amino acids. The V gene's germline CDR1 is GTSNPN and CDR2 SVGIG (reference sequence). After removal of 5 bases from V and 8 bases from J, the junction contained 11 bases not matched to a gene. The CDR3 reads CAWVRQGLEGYTF. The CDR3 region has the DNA TGTGCCTGGGTCCGACAGGGACTAGAGGGCTACACCTTC. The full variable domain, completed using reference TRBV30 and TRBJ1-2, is SQTIHQWPATLVQPVGSPLSLECTVEGTSNPNLYWYRQAAGRGLQLLFYSVGIGQISSEVPQNLSASRPQDRQFILSSKKLLLSDSGFYLCAWVRQGLEGYTFGSGTRLTVV.

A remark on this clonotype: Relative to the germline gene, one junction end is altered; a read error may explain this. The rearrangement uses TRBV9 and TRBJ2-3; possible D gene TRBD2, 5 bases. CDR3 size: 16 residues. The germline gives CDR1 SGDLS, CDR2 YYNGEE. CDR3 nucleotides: TGTGCCAGGAGCGTGATGGGCGGGTTAACGGACGATACGCAGTATTTT. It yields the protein CARSVMGGLTDDTQYF.

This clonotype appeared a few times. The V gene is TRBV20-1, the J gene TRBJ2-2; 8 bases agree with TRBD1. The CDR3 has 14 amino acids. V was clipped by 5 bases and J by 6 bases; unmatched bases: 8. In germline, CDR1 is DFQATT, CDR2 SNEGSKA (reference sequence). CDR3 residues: CSALTGTGAGELFF. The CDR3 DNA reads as TGCAGTGCTCTGACAGGGACAGGCGCCGGGGAGCTGTTTTTT.

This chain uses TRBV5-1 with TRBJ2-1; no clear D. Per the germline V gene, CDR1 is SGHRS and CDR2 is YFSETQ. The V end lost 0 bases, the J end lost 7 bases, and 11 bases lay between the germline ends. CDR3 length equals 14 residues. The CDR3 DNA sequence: TGCGCCAGCAGCTTGGAACCCGATACGAATGAGCAGTTCTTC. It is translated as CASSLEPDTNEQFF.

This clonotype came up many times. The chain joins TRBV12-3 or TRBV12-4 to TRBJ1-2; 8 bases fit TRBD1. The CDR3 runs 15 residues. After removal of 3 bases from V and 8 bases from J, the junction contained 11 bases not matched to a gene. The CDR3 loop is CASSLPTQGAGGYTF. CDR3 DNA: TGTGCCAGCAGTTTGCCCACGCAGGGGGCGGGAGGCTACACCTTC.

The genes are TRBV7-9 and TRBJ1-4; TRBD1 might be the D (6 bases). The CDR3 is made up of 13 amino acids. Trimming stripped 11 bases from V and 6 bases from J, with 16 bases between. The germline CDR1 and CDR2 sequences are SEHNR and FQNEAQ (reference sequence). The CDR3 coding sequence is TGTGCCTCCCGACGGGACACCCATGAAAAACTGTTTTTT. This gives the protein CASRRDTHEKLFF. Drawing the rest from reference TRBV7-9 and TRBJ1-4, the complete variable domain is DTGVSQNPRHKITKRGQNVTFRCDPISEHNRLYWYRQTLGQGPEFLTYFQNEAQLEKSRLLSDRFSAERPKGSFSTLEIQRTEQGDSAMYLCASRRDTHEKLFFGSGTQLSVL.

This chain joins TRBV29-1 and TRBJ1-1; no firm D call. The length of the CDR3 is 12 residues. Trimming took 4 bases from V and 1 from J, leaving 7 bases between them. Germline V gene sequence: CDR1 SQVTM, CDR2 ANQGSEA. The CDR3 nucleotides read TGCAGCGTTGCAGGAGGGAACACTGAAGCTTTCTTT. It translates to CSVAGGNTEAFF.

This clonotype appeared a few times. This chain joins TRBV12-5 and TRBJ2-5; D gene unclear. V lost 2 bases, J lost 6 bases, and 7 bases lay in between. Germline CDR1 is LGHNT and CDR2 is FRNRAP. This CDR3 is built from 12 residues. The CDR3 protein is CASGLLEKTQYF. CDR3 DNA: TGTGCTAGTGGTTTGCTCGAAAAGACCCAGTACTTC.

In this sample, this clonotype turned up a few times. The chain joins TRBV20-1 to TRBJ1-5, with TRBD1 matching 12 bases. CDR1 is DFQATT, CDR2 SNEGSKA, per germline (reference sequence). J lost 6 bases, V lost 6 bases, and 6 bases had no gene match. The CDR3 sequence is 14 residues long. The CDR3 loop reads CSALGTGGGQPQHF. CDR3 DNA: TGCAGTGCGCTTGGGACAGGGGGCGGTCAGCCCCAGCATTTT.

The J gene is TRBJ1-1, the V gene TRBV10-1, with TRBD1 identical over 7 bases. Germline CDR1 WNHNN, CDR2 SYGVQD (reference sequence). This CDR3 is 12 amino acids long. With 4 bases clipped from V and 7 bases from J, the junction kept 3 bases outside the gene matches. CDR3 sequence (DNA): TGCGCCAGCAGTGGGGGACAGCTTGAAGCTTTCTTT. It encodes CASSGGQLEAFF.

CDR3 nucleotide sequence: TGCGCCAGCAGCTCCCCCGGTGGTAGGGACGAGCAGTACTTC. It translates to CASSSPGGRDEQYF. The rearrangement joins TRBV5-1 to TRBJ2-7, with unresolved D. The CDR3 has 14 residues. V lost 3 bases and J 5 bases, leaving 15 bases between the germline ends. Germline CDR1 reads SGHRS; CDR2 reads YFSETQ.

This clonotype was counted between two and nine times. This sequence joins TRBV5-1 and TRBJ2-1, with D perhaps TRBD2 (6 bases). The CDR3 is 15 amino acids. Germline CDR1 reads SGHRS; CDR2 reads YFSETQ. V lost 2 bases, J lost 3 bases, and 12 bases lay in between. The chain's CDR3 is CASSFTPGDYNEQFF. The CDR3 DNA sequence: TGCGCCAGCAGCTTTACCCCGGGGGACTACAATGAGCAGTTCTTC.

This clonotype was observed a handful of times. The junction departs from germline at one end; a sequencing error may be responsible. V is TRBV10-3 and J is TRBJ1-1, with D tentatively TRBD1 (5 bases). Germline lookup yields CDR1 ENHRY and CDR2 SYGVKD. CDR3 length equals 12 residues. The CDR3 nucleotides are TGTGCCATCAGTGAGGGGGTCAGGGAGTGGCTCTTT. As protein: CAISEGVREWLF.

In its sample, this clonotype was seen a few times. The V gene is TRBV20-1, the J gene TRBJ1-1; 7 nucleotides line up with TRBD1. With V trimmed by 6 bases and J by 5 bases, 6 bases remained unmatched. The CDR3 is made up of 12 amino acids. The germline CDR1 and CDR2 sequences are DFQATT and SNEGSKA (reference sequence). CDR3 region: CSATTGRTEAFF. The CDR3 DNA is TGCAGTGCCACGACAGGGAGAACTGAAGCTTTCTTT.

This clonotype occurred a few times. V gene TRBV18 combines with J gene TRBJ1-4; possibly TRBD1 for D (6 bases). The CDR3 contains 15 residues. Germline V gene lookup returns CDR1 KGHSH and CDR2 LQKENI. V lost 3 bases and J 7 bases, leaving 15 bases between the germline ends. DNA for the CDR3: TGTGCCAGCTCACCGCCCGGGACACGGGTTGAAAAACTGTTTTTT. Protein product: CASSPPGTRVEKLFF. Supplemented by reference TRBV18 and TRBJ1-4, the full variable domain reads NAGVMQNPRHLVRRRGQEARLRCSPMKGHSHVYWYRQLPEEGLKFMVYLQKENIIDESGMPKERFSAEFPKEGPSILRIQQVVRGDSAAYFCASSPPGTRVEKLFFGSGTQLSVL.

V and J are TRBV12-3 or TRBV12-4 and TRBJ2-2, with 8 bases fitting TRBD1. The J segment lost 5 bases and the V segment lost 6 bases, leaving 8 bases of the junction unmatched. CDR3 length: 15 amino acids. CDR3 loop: CASRFGQGVTGELFF. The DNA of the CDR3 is TGTGCCAGCAGGTTCGGACAGGGAGTTACCGGGGAGCTGTTTTTT.

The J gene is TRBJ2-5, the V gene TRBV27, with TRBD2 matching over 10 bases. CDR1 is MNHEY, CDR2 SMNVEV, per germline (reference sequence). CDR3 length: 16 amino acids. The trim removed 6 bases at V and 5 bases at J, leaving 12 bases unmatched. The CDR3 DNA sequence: TGTGCCAGCAGCAAGGGACTAGCGAAACCCACGGAGACCCAGTACTTC. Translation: CASSKGLAKPTETQYF.

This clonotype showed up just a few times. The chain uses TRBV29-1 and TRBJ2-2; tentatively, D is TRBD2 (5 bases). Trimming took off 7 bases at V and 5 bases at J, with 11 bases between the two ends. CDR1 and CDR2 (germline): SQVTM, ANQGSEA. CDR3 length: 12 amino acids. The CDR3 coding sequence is TGCAGCGCAATCACGGGGACCGGGGAGCTGTTTTTT. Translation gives CSAITGTGELFF.

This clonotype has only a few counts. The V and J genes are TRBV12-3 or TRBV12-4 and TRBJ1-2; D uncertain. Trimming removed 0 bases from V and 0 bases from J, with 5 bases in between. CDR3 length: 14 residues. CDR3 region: CASSLAGTNYGYTF. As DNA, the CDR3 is TGTGCCAGCAGTTTAGCAGGGACTAACTATGGCTACACCTTC.

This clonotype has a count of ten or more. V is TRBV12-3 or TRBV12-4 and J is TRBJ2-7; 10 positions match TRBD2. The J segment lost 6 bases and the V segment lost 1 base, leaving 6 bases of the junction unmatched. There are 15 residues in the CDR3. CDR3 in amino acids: CASSLGLAGDGEQYF. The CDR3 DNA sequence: TGTGCCAGCAGTTTAGGGCTAGCGGGAGATGGCGAGCAGTACTTC.

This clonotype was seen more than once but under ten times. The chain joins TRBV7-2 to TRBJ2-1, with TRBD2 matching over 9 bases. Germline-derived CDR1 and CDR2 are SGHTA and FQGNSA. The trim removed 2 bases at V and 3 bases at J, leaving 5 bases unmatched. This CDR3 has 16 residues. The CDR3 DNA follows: TGTGCCAGCAGCTTATTAGCGGGAGTTCGCTACAATGAGCAGTTCTTC. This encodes CASSLLAGVRYNEQFF. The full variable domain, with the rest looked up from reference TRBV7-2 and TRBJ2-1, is GAGVSQSPSNKVTEKGKDVELRCDPISGHTALYWYRQSLGQGLEFLIYFQGNSAPDKSGLPSDRFSAERTGGSVSTLTIQRTQQEDSAVYLCASSLLAGVRYNEQFFGPGTRLTVL.

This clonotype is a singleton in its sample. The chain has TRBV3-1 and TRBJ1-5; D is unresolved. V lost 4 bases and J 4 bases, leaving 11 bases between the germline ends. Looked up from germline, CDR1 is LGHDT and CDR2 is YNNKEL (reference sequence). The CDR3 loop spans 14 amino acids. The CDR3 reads CASSRNSGNQPQHF. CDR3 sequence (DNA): TGTGCCAGCAGCCGCAACAGTGGGAATCAGCCCCAGCATTTT. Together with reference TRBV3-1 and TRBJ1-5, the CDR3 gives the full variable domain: DTAVSQTPKYLVTQMGNDKSIKCEQNLGHDTMYWYKQDSKKFLKIMFSYNNKELIINETVPNRFSPKSPDKAHLNLHINSLELGDSAVYFCASSRNSGNQPQHFGDGTRLSIL.

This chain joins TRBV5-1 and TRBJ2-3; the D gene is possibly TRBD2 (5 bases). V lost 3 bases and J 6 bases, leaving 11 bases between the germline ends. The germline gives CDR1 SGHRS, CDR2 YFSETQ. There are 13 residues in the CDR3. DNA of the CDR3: TGCGCCAGCAGCTCCCTTATAGCGGATACGCAGTATTTT. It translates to CASSSLIADTQYF.